Following are 11 T cell receptor beta chains from one sample sequenced in a study of blood T cell repertoires in COVID-19. TCRdb keeps only in-frame clones here, not all; method: immunoSEQ multiplex PCR. The sample includes 90,000 to 100,000 clones, about 83% of them seen just once. Sequenced sample: peripheral blood. These receptors were taken from a woman in her sixties with COVID-19, enrolled during active disease.

The chain combines TRBV27 with TRBJ2-2, with no clear D. From germline, CDR1 is MNHEY and CDR2 SMNVEV (reference sequence). V shed 2 bases and J shed 7 bases, with 5 bases lying between them. CDR3 length: 12 residues. The DNA for the CDR3 is TGTGCCAGCAGTTTACTCGGCGGGGAGCTGTTTTTT. Protein: CASSLLGGELFF.

This clone showed up just a few times. J is TRBJ1-5 and V is TRBV6-2 or TRBV6-3; D uncertain. Germline assignment: CDR1 MNHEY and CDR2 SVGEGT. CDR3 length equals 14 residues. Trimming removed 2 bases from V and 7 bases from J, with 12 bases in between. CDR3 sequence reads: CASSYGGEWQPQHF. In DNA, the CDR3 is TGTGCCAGCAGTTACGGCGGGGAGTGGCAGCCCCAGCATTTT.

This clone has more than one count but fewer than ten. This chain uses TRBV4-2 with TRBJ2-7; TRBD1 matches 8 bases. Per germline, CDR1 LGHNA and CDR2 YNFKEQ. This CDR3 is 16 amino acids long. Germline trimming cut 0 bases from V and 0 bases from J; bases unmatched to any gene: 4. CDR3 residues: CASSQDPGTGSYEQYF. In DNA, the CDR3 is TGTGCCAGCAGCCAAGACCCCGGGACAGGCTCCTACGAGCAGTACTTC.

To note about this clone: Other DNA sequences of this sample code for an identical CDR3. The chain recombines TRBV7-2 with TRBJ2-5, with D possibly being TRBD1 (6 bases). The CDR3 spans 14 residues. Trimming shortened V by 3 bases and J by 0 bases, and 8 bases separated the two germline ends. The germline gives CDR1 SGHTA, CDR2 FQGNSA. CDR3 residues: CASSLDRNQETQYF. The CDR3 bases are TGTGCCAGCAGCTTGGACAGAAACCAAGAGACCCAGTACTTC.

The J gene is TRBJ2-3, the V gene TRBV7-9; 10 bases match TRBD2. CDR1 is SEHNR and CDR2 is FQNEAQ in the germline V gene (reference sequence). The V segment lost 8 bases and the J segment 5 bases; nucleotides outside the gene matches: 7. The length of the CDR3 is 14 residues. The CDR3 protein is CASRLAGEGDTQYF. The CDR3 coding sequence is TGTGCCAGCCGGCTAGCGGGGGAAGGAGATACGCAGTATTTT.

This clone was detected once. This rearrangement joins TRBV19 to TRBJ1-2; TRBD1 might be the D (5 bases). Trimming removed 6 bases from V and 2 bases from J, with 16 bases in between. The CDR3 is 15 residues long. The germline CDR1 and CDR2 sequences are LNHDA and SQIVND (reference sequence). CDR3 bases: TGTGCCAGTAGCCAACCGGGGGTACCAAACTATGGCTACACCTTC. Protein product: CASSQPGVPNYGYTF.

J is TRBJ2-5 and V is TRBV9; the match to TRBD2 covers 10 bases. The CDR3 totals 17 residues. V shed 2 bases, J shed 0 bases, and the junction held 7 bases outside the gene matches. Germline V gene sequence: CDR1 SGDLS, CDR2 YYNGEE. CDR3 sequence: CASSVGLAGVYQETQYF. CDR3 coding DNA: TGTGCCAGCAGCGTTGGGCTAGCGGGGGTATACCAAGAGACCCAGTACTTC.

The gene calls are TRBV30 and TRBJ2-5, with TRBD2 matching 15 bases. Germline CDR1 is GTSNPN and CDR2 is SVGIG (reference sequence). Trimming took 0 bases from V and 3 from J; bases not matched to a gene: 8. This CDR3 region has 18 residues. The DNA of the CDR3 is TGTGCCTGGAGTGTAACGCGGACTAGCGGGGGGGCCAAAGAGACCCAGTACTTC. This translates into CAWSVTRTSGGAKETQYF.

This sequence joins TRBV24-1 and TRBJ1-1; D unresolved. The V gene's germline CDR1 is KGHDR and CDR2 SFDVKD. The CDR3 runs to 15 residues. V was pared by 3 bases and J by 3 bases, with 13 bases between. This CDR3 is CATSDAGVEDTEAFF. Here the CDR3 DNA reads TGTGCCACCAGTGATGCCGGAGTGGAGGACACTGAAGCTTTCTTT.

The rearrangement uses TRBV11-2 and TRBJ2-7; 9 bases match TRBD1. Germline V gene data show CDR1 as SGHAT and CDR2 as FQNNGV. V shed 0 bases, J shed 6 bases, and the junction held 3 bases outside the gene matches. The CDR3 sequence is 14 residues long. The CDR3: CASSLDSTGGEQYF. The CDR3 DNA is TGTGCCAGCAGCTTAGACTCGACAGGGGGCGAGCAGTACTTC.

V usage is TRBV19 and J usage is TRBJ2-7, with 8 bases matching TRBD1. V lost 6 bases, J lost 2 bases, and 3 bases stayed unmatched. The CDR3 contains 13 residues. Germline CDR1 reads LNHDA; CDR2 reads SQIVND (reference sequence). CDR3 coding DNA: TGTGCCAGTAGCAGGACAGGGCCCTACGAGCAGTACTTC. Protein: CASSRTGPYEQYF.